This T cell receptor beta chain was sequenced in a study of T cell repertoires in cytomegalovirus infection. Study details: Both a matching HLA type and CMV infection were indicated by public TCR beta signatures. Findings of the study overall: What dominated the ex vivo response were HLA-C-restricted CMV-specific TCR beta clonotypes.

The CDR3 is 11 amino acids. Germline CDR1 reads SGHDT; CDR2 reads YYEEEE. Trimming took off 4 bases at V and 7 bases at J, with 8 bases between the two ends. MiXCR was run by TCRdb on the reads, yielding one entry per CDR3 protein. The sample carries around 300,000 distinct CDR3 sequences, 25% recorded once. Only a few counts were recorded for this clonotype. Its specificity is not known. The sample consisted of cultured PBMCs, taken from culture after CMV antigen stimulation. The J gene is TRBJ1-1, the V gene TRBV5-6; D call uncertain. This TCR was recovered from a human donor in good health (CMV status not recorded). Some clones in this sample may be carry-over from other donors' samples. The CDR3 loop is CASSRRVEAFF. The DNA of the CDR3 is TGTGCCAGCAGCCGGAGGGTTGAAGCTTTCTTT. The full variable domain, rest sourced from reference TRBV5-6 and TRBJ1-1, is DAGVTQSPTHLIKTRGQQVTLRCSPKSGHDTVSWYQQALGQGPQFIFQYYEEEERQRGNFPDRFSGHQFPNYSSELNVNALLLGDSALYLCASSRRVEAFFGQGTRLTVV.